The 31 T cell receptor beta chains listed next were all sequenced from one sample in a study of sequential checkpoint blockade in melanoma. The treatment is: randomized to nivolumab then ipilimumab (arm A) or the reverse (arm B). Sequencing used immunoSEQ multiplex PCR; TCRdb keeps in-frame clones, though not all of them. The sample carries roughly 9,000 clones, 27% recorded once. The material sequenced was tumor tissue (inferred from file names), taken from a patient given nivolumab and ipilimumab in sequence. Receptors were obtained from a human donor with melanoma.

This chain uses TRBV29-1 with TRBJ1-3; D is ambiguous. The CDR3 is 17 residues long. From germline, CDR1 is SQVTM and CDR2 ANQGSEA. Trimming pared 2 bases from V and 0 bases from J, leaving 17 bases between. The CDR3 coding sequence is TGCAGCGTTGAATTCCCGCTTGGCAGCAACTCTGGAAACACCATATATTTT. Encoded protein: CSVEFPLGSNSGNTIYF.

The chain has TRBV29-1 and TRBJ2-3, with D possibly being TRBD2 (7 bases). The CDR3 extends over 15 amino acids. Germline CDR1 is SQVTM and CDR2 is ANQGSEA. With 1 base removed from V and 4 bases from J, the gap between germline ends came to 15 bases. The CDR3 nucleotides read TGCAGCGTTGAAGGTGGGGGGGCCGGGGCAGATACGCAGTATTTT. It translates to CSVEGGGAGADTQYF.

This clone was recorded many times. The chain employs TRBV11-3 and TRBJ2-5; D might be TRBD1 or TRBD2, each matching 5 bases. Germline V CDR1 and CDR2: SGHNT, YENEEA. The CDR3 has 14 residues. V was cut by 4 bases and J by 4 bases, with 13 bases left in between. In DNA, the CDR3 is TGTGCCAGCAGCTCGGGAACAGGTCCAGAGACCCAGTACTTC. Protein: CASSSGTGPETQYF.

Comment on this clone: Germline and junction disagree at one end, which may indicate a read error. The chain recombines TRBV7-4 with TRBJ2-3; perhaps D is TRBD1 or TRBD2 (6 bases each). Germline CDR1 SGHVT, CDR2 SQSDAQ. The CDR3 consists of 16 residues. This CDR3 reads CASSVATGAGTDTQYF. In DNA, the CDR3 is TGTGCCAGCAGCGTAGCAACGGGGGCCGGCACAGATACGCAGTATTTT.

The rearrangement joins TRBV6-8 to TRBJ2-1; TRBD1 agrees at 12 bases. This CDR3 contains 18 residues. Germline CDR1 and CDR2: MNHGY and SAAAGT. V dropped 0 bases and J dropped 7; count of bases not matched to a gene: 10. The chain's CDR3 is CASSYSKRGTGGKNEQFF. In DNA form, the CDR3 reads TGTGCCAGCAGTTACTCGAAGCGTGGGACAGGGGGCAAGAATGAGCAGTTCTTC.

The chain couples TRBV10-3 to TRBJ1-1; 9 nucleotides match TRBD1. Germline trimming cut 2 bases from V and 7 bases from J; bases unmatched to any gene: 8. The CDR3 loop spans 15 amino acids. Germline CDR1 is ENHRY and CDR2 is SYGVKD. CDR3 sequence reads: CAISEGLGQGFEAFF. The CDR3 DNA reads as TGTGCCATCAGTGAGGGACTCGGACAGGGGTTTGAAGCTTTCTTT.

This clone has at least ten counts. V gene TRBV7-4 combines with J gene TRBJ1-1; D remains unclear. Germline CDR1 SGHVT, CDR2 SQSDAQ. The germline V and J ends were trimmed by 4 bases and 4 bases, with 10 bases remaining between them. The length of the CDR3 is 13 residues. This CDR3 is CASSSLWVTEAFF. CDR3 DNA sequence: TGTGCCAGCAGCTCTTTATGGGTCACTGAAGCTTTCTTT.

The rearrangement joins TRBV6-8 to TRBJ1-4; no clear D gene. Trimming removed 4 bases at V and 3 bases at J, with 6 bases between. This CDR3 region has 13 residues. The germline gives CDR1 MNHGY, CDR2 SAAAGT. The CDR3 is CASSSWANEKLFF. CDR3 nucleotides: TGTGCCAGCAGTTCATGGGCTAATGAAAAACTGTTTTTT.

The gene calls are TRBV19 and TRBJ1-4, with D unclear. CDR1 is LNHDA, CDR2 SQIVND, per germline (reference sequence). Trimming removed 4 bases from V and 7 bases from J, with 13 bases in between. The CDR3 has 14 amino acids. This CDR3 reads CASSNRGWGEKLFF. The DNA for the CDR3 is TGTGCCAGTAGTAATCGAGGCTGGGGTGAAAAACTGTTTTTT.

This clone was picked up a small number of times. The chain couples TRBV6-8 to TRBJ2-3; 7 nucleotides match TRBD1. The germline V gene has CDR1 MNHGY and CDR2 SAAAGT. The trim removed 6 bases at V and 1 base at J, leaving 7 bases unmatched. The CDR3 covers 15 residues. The CDR3 reads CASRAQGWGTDTQYF. The DNA of the CDR3 is TGTGCCAGCAGGGCACAGGGGTGGGGCACAGATACGCAGTATTTT.

V usage is TRBV29-1 and J usage is TRBJ2-7; TRBD1 or TRBD2 may be the D gene (6 bases each). Per germline, CDR1 SQVTM and CDR2 ANQGSEA. This CDR3 has 14 residues. Between the trimmed V and J ends, which lost 5 bases and 1 base, there was a span of 15 bases. CDR3 DNA sequence: TGCAGCGTTAGGGCGGGGACACGATCCTACGAGCAGTACTTC. Translation: CSVRAGTRSYEQYF.

Written as DNA, the CDR3 is TGTGCCAGCAGCTTACTAGCGGGGGTGGCGGGTACGCAGTATTTT. Protein sequence: CASSLLAGVAGTQYF. The rearrangement uses TRBV11-3 and TRBJ2-3, with 10 bases lining up with TRBD2. This CDR3 region has 15 residues. V dropped 2 bases and J dropped 8; count of bases not matched to a gene: 7. The germline CDR1 and CDR2 sequences are SGHNT and YENEEA.

This clone was seen a handful of times. The chain is built from TRBV5-1 and TRBJ1-1; TRBD1 agrees at 7 bases. Germline loops: CDR1 SGHRS, CDR2 YFSETQ. The CDR3 consists of 15 residues. The J segment lost 4 bases and the V segment lost 3 bases, leaving 9 bases of the junction unmatched. CDR3 sequence reads: CASSSTGTGGTEAFF. As DNA, the CDR3 is TGCGCCAGCAGCTCGACAGGGACCGGTGGCACTGAAGCTTTCTTT. Together with reference TRBV5-1 and TRBJ1-1, the CDR3 gives the full variable domain: KAGVTQTPRYLIKTRGQQVTLSCSPISGHRSVSWYQQTPGQGLQFLFEYFSETQRNKGNFPGRFSGRQFSNSRSEMNVSTLELGDSALYLCASSSTGTGGTEAFFGQGTRLTVV.

This clone has just a few counts. This sequence joins TRBV14 and TRBJ2-7; D uncertain. Deletions cut 8 bases from V and 5 bases from J, with 10 bases between. Germline V gene data show CDR1 as SGHDN and CDR2 as FVKESK. This CDR3 contains 11 residues. CDR3 in amino acids: CASSPRDEQYF. In DNA, the CDR3 is TGTGCCAGCTCACCACGCGACGAGCAGTACTTC.

By share of the sample, this clone is medium-sized. The J gene is TRBJ2-4, the V gene TRBV11-3; 8 bases fit TRBD1. After removal of 6 bases from V and 3 bases from J, the junction contained 4 bases not matched to a gene. This CDR3 is built from 14 residues. Germline CDR1 is SGHNT and CDR2 is YENEEA. This CDR3 reads CASRFTGGKNIQYF. The CDR3 DNA follows: TGTGCCAGCAGATTCACAGGGGGCAAAAACATTCAGTACTTC. Full variable domain (outside the CDR3, taken from reference TRBV11-3 and TRBJ2-4): EAGVVQSPRYKIIEKKQPVAFWCNPISGHNTLYWYLQNLGQGPELLIRYENEEAVDDSQLPKDRFSAERLKGVDSTLKIQPAELGDSAVYLCASRFTGGKNIQYFGAGTRLSVL.

The gene calls are TRBV6-8 and TRBJ2-7; D is uncertain. V lost 4 bases to trimming and J lost 2 bases, with 12 bases between them. Germline V gene lookup returns CDR1 MNHGY and CDR2 SAAAGT. The length of the CDR3 is 14 residues. Here the CDR3 reads CASSSWPPPYEQYF. As DNA, the CDR3 is TGTGCCAGCAGTTCGTGGCCACCCCCCTACGAGCAGTACTTC.

This clone was counted between two and nine times. This chain joins TRBV5-1 and TRBJ2-7; TRBD1 matches 7 bases. The CDR3 contains 15 residues. V dropped 2 bases and J dropped 2; count of bases not matched to a gene: 7. Germline CDR1 SGHRS, CDR2 YFSETQ. The CDR3 bases are TGCGCCAGCAGCTTCGGGACAGCTTCGGCCTACGAGCAGTACGTC. It encodes CASSFGTASAYEQYV.

This clone was seen only a few times. The gene calls are TRBV7-1 and TRBJ2-3, with D tentatively TRBD2 (6 bases). TRBV7-1 is labeled an ORF, and its function is uncertain. V was pared by 4 bases and J by 1 base, with 15 bases between. The CDR3 consists of 16 residues. For the CDR3, the DNA is TGTGCCAGCAGCTTAAACGGCGGGGCTGGCACAGATACGCAGTATTTT. Translation gives CASSLNGGAGTDTQYF.

The J gene is TRBJ2-3, the V gene TRBV29-1; 8 positions match TRBD2. The CDR3 consists of 17 residues. After removal of 4 bases from V and 0 bases from J, the junction contained 12 bases not matched to a gene. In germline, CDR1 is SQVTM, CDR2 ANQGSEA. The CDR3 here is CSVAGTDQRGSTDTQYF. The DNA for the CDR3 is TGCAGCGTTGCCGGAACAGACCAGCGGGGGAGCACAGATACGCAGTATTTT.

This rearrangement joins TRBV5-1 to TRBJ1-4; D is perhaps TRBD1 (5 bases). CDR1 is SGHRS and CDR2 is YFSETQ in the germline V gene. The CDR3 loop spans 14 amino acids. V was shortened by 4 bases and J by 8 bases, with 15 bases between the two germline ends. CDR3 bases: TGCGCCAGCAGCCCCGGGGGAGGCGGGGAAAAACTGTTTTTT. This sequence encodes CASSPGGGGEKLFF.

This clone was detected a few times. The chain combines TRBV11-3 with TRBJ1-6, with D hard to call. The length of the CDR3 is 14 residues. The germline V gene has CDR1 SGHNT and CDR2 YENEEA. V gave up 3 bases and J gave up 4 bases, with 7 bases separating them. The CDR3 loop reads CASSFQSYNSPLHF. The DNA for the CDR3 is TGTGCCAGCAGCTTCCAGAGTTATAATTCACCCCTCCACTTT.

The chain couples TRBV11-1 to TRBJ2-2; TRBD2 matches at 7 bases. The CDR3 spans 16 residues. The trim removed 3 bases at V and 6 bases at J, leaving 10 bases unmatched. Germline V lookup: CDR1 SGHAT, CDR2 FQDESV (reference sequence). CDR3 nucleotides: TGTGCCAGCAGCTTGGGGAGGGCCCAATGGGCCGGGGAGCTGTTTTTT. It codes for CASSLGRAQWAGELFF.

V is TRBV28 and J is TRBJ1-5; perhaps TRBD1 as D (5 bases). There are 14 residues in the CDR3. V gave up 6 bases and J gave up 0 bases, with 9 bases separating them. Germline V gives CDR1 MDHEN, CDR2 SYDVKM. CDR3 sequence (DNA): TGTGCCAGCAGATCTACAGGTAGCAATCAGCCCCAGCATTTT. This gives the protein CASRSTGSNQPQHF. Together with reference TRBV28 and TRBJ1-5, the CDR3 gives the full variable domain: DVKVTQSSRYLVKRTGEKVFLECVQDMDHENMFWYRQDPGLGLRLIYFSYDVKMKEKGDIPEGYSVSREKKERFSLILESASTNQTSMYLCASRSTGSNQPQHFGDGTRLSIL.

The chain recombines TRBV12-1 with TRBJ2-7; TRBD1 is taken as the D call from the table, unchecked against the DNA. TRBV12-1 is a pseudogene. CDR3 length: 13 residues. CDR3 bases: TGTGCCAGCTTCATAAGGGGGACATACGAGCAGTACGTC. Amino acid sequence: CASFIRGTYEQYV.

The genes are TRBV5-1 and TRBJ2-3, with 11 bases that match TRBD1. The CDR3 is made up of 14 amino acids. Germline V CDR1 and CDR2: SGHRS, YFSETQ. The ends lost 3 bases at V and 4 bases at J; junction bases unmatched: 1. CDR3 sequence reads: CASSWGQGADTQYF. CDR3 coding DNA: TGCGCCAGCAGCTGGGGACAGGGGGCAGATACGCAGTATTTT. Together with reference TRBV5-1 and TRBJ2-3, the CDR3 gives the full variable domain: KAGVTQTPRYLIKTRGQQVTLSCSPISGHRSVSWYQQTPGQGLQFLFEYFSETQRNKGNFPGRFSGRQFSNSRSEMNVSTLELGDSALYLCASSWGQGADTQYFGPGTRLTVL.

The genes are TRBV11-3 and TRBJ2-6, with 12 bases identical to TRBD2. This CDR3 is built from 20 residues. The V and J ends lost 4 bases and 0 bases, in that order; junction bases with no gene match: 10. Germline loops: CDR1 SGHNT, CDR2 YENEEA. The CDR3 DNA follows: TGTGCCAGCAGCTCTTACTCGACTAGCGGGGGAATCTCTGGGGCCAACGTCCTGACTTTC. Translating gives CASSSYSTSGGISGANVLTF.

The chain carries TRBV28 and TRBJ2-7, with D unclear. Trimming pared 6 bases from V and 0 bases from J, leaving 12 bases between. CDR1 is MDHEN, CDR2 SYDVKM, per germline. The CDR3 covers 14 residues. CDR3 protein: CASSTFLSSYEQYV. In nucleotides, the CDR3 is TGTGCCAGCAGCACTTTTCTGAGCTCCTACGAGCAGTACGTC.

This clone was seen only a few times. This chain links TRBV2 with TRBJ1-5; tentatively, D is TRBD1 (5 bases). V was shortened by 1 base and J by 11 bases, with 9 bases between the two germline ends. The germline CDR1 and CDR2 sequences are SNHLY and FYNNEI. The CDR3 loop spans 12 amino acids. CDR3 protein: CASSEETRAQHF. CDR3 in DNA: TGTGCCAGCAGTGAAGAGACCAGGGCCCAGCATTTT.

This clone was recorded once. The V gene is TRBV18, the J gene TRBJ2-2, with 7 bases fitting TRBD2. CDR1 and CDR2 (germline): KGHSH, LQKENI. The CDR3 is 19 residues long. After removal of 3 bases from V and 2 bases from J, the junction contained 15 bases not matched to a gene. Here the CDR3 reads CASSPPRMAGVTNTGELFF. CDR3 DNA sequence: TGTGCCAGCTCACCCCCCCGAATGGCGGGGGTCACAAACACCGGGGAGCTGTTTTTT.

V is TRBV27 and J is TRBJ2-5; 7 bases map to TRBD2. This CDR3 comprises 13 residues. Germline V gene data show CDR1 as MNHEY and CDR2 as SMNVEV (reference sequence). After removal of 6 bases from V and 4 bases from J, the junction contained 5 bases not matched to a gene. The CDR3 spells CASSASGRETQYF. The CDR3 DNA follows: TGTGCCAGCAGCGCTAGCGGAAGAGAGACCCAGTACTTC.

By proportion, this clone is medium-sized. CDR3 amino acids: CASSVTGNGNSPLHF. CDR3 DNA: TGTGCCAGCAGCGTAACCGGTAATGGCAATTCACCCCTCCACTTT. This chain uses TRBV9 with TRBJ1-6; no clear D. Trimming left V 1 base short and J 7 bases short, with 12 bases between. The length of the CDR3 is 15 residues. Germline loops: CDR1 SGDLS, CDR2 YYNGEE.